Below are 9 T cell receptor beta chains sequenced from a single sample in a study of shared clonotypes between healthy human individuals. Only in-frame clones appear in the TCRdb table, and some are missing; sequencing was by immunoSEQ multiplex PCR. The table shows hundreds of thousands of clones, with about 79% occurring only once. The sample was PBMCs. Receptors originate from a woman aged 40 to 50 in good health. Some clones in this sample may be carry-over from other donors' samples.

The chain carries TRBV5-1 and TRBJ2-5, with 13 positions matching TRBD2. The CDR3 contains 16 residues. Germline V gene data show CDR1 as SGHRS and CDR2 as YFSETQ. The V gene end was trimmed by 4 bases and the J gene end by 7 bases; junction bases not matched to a gene: 10. CDR3 in amino acids: CASSPRTSGGLGTQYF. The CDR3 DNA follows: TGCGCCAGCAGCCCGAGGACTAGCGGGGGACTCGGGACCCAGTACTTC.

This clone was seen a single time. A far larger clone is one base from this, pointing to a likely read error. The rearrangement uses TRBV28 and TRBJ2-6; D is unresolved. The germline V gene has CDR1 MDHEN and CDR2 SYDVKM. The CDR3 has 14 amino acids. CDR3 sequence reads: CASSPLRRANVPTF. The CDR3 bases are TGTGCCAGCAGTCCTCTCCGAAGGGCCAACGTCCCGACTTTC. The full variable domain, with the rest looked up from reference TRBV28 and TRBJ2-6, is DVKVTQSSRYLVKRTGEKVFLECVQDMDHENMFWYRQDPGLGLRLIYFSYDVKMKEKGDIPEGYSVSREKKERFSLILESASTNQTSMYLCASSPLRRANVPTFGAGSRLTVL.

The chain links TRBV18 to TRBJ1-2; D perhaps matches TRBD1 (5 bases). The CDR3 runs to 15 residues. Trimming stripped 0 bases from V and 2 bases from J, with 10 bases between. Germline V gene lookup returns CDR1 KGHSH and CDR2 LQKENI. The CDR3 nucleotides read TGTGCCAGCTCACCACCTGGGGCAGGGAACTATGGCTACACCTTC. Its translation: CASSPPGAGNYGYTF.

The chain uses TRBV6-1 and TRBJ2-1; possibly TRBD1 for D (6 bases). V shed 5 bases and J shed 8 bases, with 10 bases lying between them. The CDR3 consists of 12 residues. The V gene's germline CDR1 is MNHNS and CDR2 SASEGT. The DNA for the CDR3 is TGTGCCAGCAGTACAGGGATCTATGAGCAGTTCTTC. Its protein product is CASSTGIYEQFF.

The chain employs TRBV6-5 and TRBJ2-3, with 13 bases aligning to TRBD2. The CDR3 is 16 residues long. J lost 4 bases, V lost 4 bases, and 5 bases had no gene match. Germline V gives CDR1 MNHEY, CDR2 SVGAGI. The CDR3 DNA follows: TGTGCCAGCAGTTCTTCCGGGACTAGCGGGGCAGATACGCAGTATTTT. It translates to CASSSSGTSGADTQYF.

The CDR3 coding sequence is TGTGCCAGCAGCGCTCTAGCGGGAAGCACAGATACGCAGTATTTT. Translating gives CASSALAGSTDTQYF. The rearrangement uses TRBV9 and TRBJ2-3; TRBD2 matches at 9 bases. V was pared by 3 bases and J by 0 bases, with 2 bases of the junction left unmatched. Germline V lookup: CDR1 SGDLS, CDR2 YYNGEE. This CDR3 spans 15 amino acids.

This clone was picked up one time. Relative to the germline gene, one junction end is altered; a read error may explain this. The chain has TRBV9 and TRBJ2-2, with D possibly matching TRBD2 (6 bases). The length of the CDR3 is 14 residues. The V gene's germline CDR1 is SGDLS and CDR2 YYNGEE. The CDR3 sequence: CASSAGFRAGGLFF. The CDR3 DNA sequence: TGTGCCAGCAGTGCAGGGTTTCGGGCCGGGGGGCTGTTTTTT.

This clone was counted only a few times. Different DNA sequences within this sample yield the same CDR3. The rearrangement joins TRBV6-4 to TRBJ2-2; no clear D. Germline lookup yields CDR1 MRHNA and CDR2 SNTAGT. V was pared by 3 bases and J by 3 bases, with 8 bases between. CDR3 length: 14 residues. CDR3 protein: CASSDSGDTGELFF. DNA of the CDR3: TGTGCCAGCAGTGATTCCGGAGACACCGGGGAGCTGTTTTTT.

The CDR3 DNA sequence: TGTGCCAGCAGTTACGCGGACGGGAATGAAAAACTGTTTTTT. It specifies CASSYADGNEKLFF. The genes are TRBV6-5 and TRBJ1-4, with D hard to call. The CDR3 covers 14 residues. In germline, CDR1 is MNHEY, CDR2 SVGAGI. Trimming cost V 2 bases and J 5 bases, with 9 bases left between them.